The source of this T cell receptor beta chain is a study of blood T cell repertoires in COVID-19. Study at large: PBMCs, B-cell-depleted T cells, or T cells provided the cDNA or gDNA that made up the material.

As originally analysed: Amplification from reference gene primers served as the basis for estimated nucleated cell counts. Sequenced by immunoSEQ multiplex PCR; TCRdb stores in-frame clones only, minus some. V and J calls and clone size come straight from that table; D and trimming were deduced from the DNA. The sample lists roughly 280,000 clones; about 88% were seen once. The specimen sequenced was peripheral blood. This receptor was identified in a man between 18 and 29 years old with active or convalescent COVID-19.

This chain's CDR3 is CASSPVLASGIYGEQFF. The CDR3 region has the DNA TGTGCCAGCAGCCCCGTACTAGCTTCAGGGATTTACGGTGAGCAGTTCTTC. This chain joins TRBV7-9 and TRBJ2-1; a weak D match, TRBD2 (6 bases). The CDR3 is 17 residues long. Per germline, CDR1 SEHNR and CDR2 FQNEAQ (reference sequence). Trimming removed 5 bases at V and 9 bases at J, with 26 bases between. The entire variable domain, with the rest obtained from reference TRBV7-9 and TRBJ2-1, is as follows: DTGVSQNPRHKITKRGQNVTFRCDPISEHNRLYWYRQTLGQGPEFLTYFQNEAQLEKSRLLSDRFSAERPKGSFSTLEIQRTEQGDSAMYLCASSPVLASGIYGEQFFGPGTRLTVL.